The 5 T cell receptor beta chains reported below all come from one sample, sequenced in a study of regulatory T cells in long-lasting Graves disease listed by TCRdb under 2021. In light of the paper, this sample's time point label describes: newly diagnosed GD, antithyroid drugs for less than 3 months. For both TCR sequencing and RNA sequencing, RNA was extracted from PBMCs in TRIzol. Libraries came from multiplex PCR. The sequencing machine was an Illumina HiSeq 4000. TCR beta libraries were built with iRepertoire HTBI primers and Arm-PCR amplification of CDR3 regions. TCRdb cleaned the public reads at Q25 with fastp, built clones with MiXCR and kept in-frame beta chains. CDR3 protein sequences are deduplicated, and each keeps its most common genes and DNA. This sample comprises a few hundred thousand distinct CDR3 sequences, approximately 15% of them detected only once. The biggest ten clones account for roughly 27% of the sample.

This sample was also put to use in a study of T cells in Graves' hyperthyroidism and ophthalmopathy.

The source material was peripheral blood mononuclear cells (PBMCs), sampled at new diagnosis, from a patient treated with antithyroid drugs. The receptors were sampled from a man aged 35-49 years with Graves disease. Donor details come from another sample of the same person, matched by shared clones.

The chain couples TRBV15 to TRBJ2-1, with 9 positions matching TRBD1. J gave up 4 bases and V 1 base, and 5 bases lay outside the gene matches. The CDR3 has 16 amino acids. Germline V gene data show CDR1 as LNHNV and CDR2 as YYDKDF (reference sequence). The CDR3: CATSRARDRVYNEQFF. The CDR3 bases are TGTGCCACCAGCAGAGCGAGGGACAGGGTATACAATGAGCAGTTCTTC.

Concerning this clonotype: Possible read error: a much larger clone is one base away. V and J are TRBV6-2 or TRBV6-3 and TRBJ2-1, with D perhaps given as TRBD1 or TRBD2 (5 bases each). CDR1 is MNHEY and CDR2 is SVGEGT in the germline V gene. This CDR3 is built from 15 residues. The CDR3 sequence is CAGSYSPRAGTEQFF. CDR3 DNA: TGTGCCGGCAGTTACTCACCCCGGGCAGGGACTGAGCAGTTCTTC.

This clonotype turned up a few times. This chain links TRBV7-2 with TRBJ2-3; maybe TRBD1 (6 bases). This CDR3 region has 16 residues. CDR1 and CDR2 from the germline V gene are SGHTA and FQGNSA. Trimming shortened V by 0 bases and J by 5 bases, and 15 bases separated the two germline ends. CDR3 sequence reads: CASSLALSGVRDTQYF. CDR3 in DNA: TGTGCCAGCAGCTTAGCGCTTTCAGGGGTGAGAGATACGCAGTATTTT.

This clonotype was recorded many times. The chain joins TRBV12-3 or TRBV12-4 to TRBJ1-1; unclear D gene. Trimming removed 1 base at V and 1 base at J, with 7 bases between. The CDR3 is made up of 14 amino acids. The CDR3 is CASSLGSRNTEAFF. CDR3 nucleotides: TGTGCCAGCAGTTTAGGCAGCCGGAACACTGAAGCTTTCTTT.

With regard to this clonotype: This is likely an artifact of a read error, given a far larger clone one base away. The genes are TRBV3-1 and TRBJ2-1; unclear D gene. The V gene lost 4 bases and the J gene lost 7 bases, with 8 bases spanning the gap. CDR1 is LGHDT, CDR2 YNNKEL, per germline (reference sequence). The CDR3 consists of 12 residues. The CDR3 nucleotides read TGTGCCAGCAGCCCGTCCGAAAATGAGCAGTTCTTC. Protein product: CASSPSENEQFF.